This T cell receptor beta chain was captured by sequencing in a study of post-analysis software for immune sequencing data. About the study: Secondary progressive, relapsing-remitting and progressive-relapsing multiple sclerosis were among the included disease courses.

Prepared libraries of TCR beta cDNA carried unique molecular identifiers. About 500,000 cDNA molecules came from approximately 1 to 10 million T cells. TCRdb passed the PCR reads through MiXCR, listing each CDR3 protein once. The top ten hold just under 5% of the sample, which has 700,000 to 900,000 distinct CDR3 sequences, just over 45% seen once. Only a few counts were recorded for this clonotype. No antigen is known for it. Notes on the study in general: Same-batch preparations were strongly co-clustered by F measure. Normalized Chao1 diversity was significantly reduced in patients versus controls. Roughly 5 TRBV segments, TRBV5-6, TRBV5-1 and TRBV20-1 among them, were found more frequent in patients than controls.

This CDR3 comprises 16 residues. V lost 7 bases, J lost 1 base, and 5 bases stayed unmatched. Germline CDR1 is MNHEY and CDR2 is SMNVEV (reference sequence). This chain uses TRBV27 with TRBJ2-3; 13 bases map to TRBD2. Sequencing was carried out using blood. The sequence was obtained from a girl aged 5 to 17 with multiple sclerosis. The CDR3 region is CASTHTSGRGTDTQYF. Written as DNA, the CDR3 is TGTGCCAGCACCCACACTAGCGGGAGGGGCACAGATACGCAGTATTTT.